This TCR beta chain was sequenced during a study of T cell responses to AZD1222 COVID-19 vaccine. Only in-frame clones appear in the TCRdb table, and some are missing; sequencing was by immunoSEQ multiplex PCR. The sample lists 110,000 or so clones, approximately 87% occurring once. Study conclusions and caveats: It was only after the peak T cell response that any repertoires were sampled. Spike-specific TCR breadth and depth rose after two AZD1222 doses. The donor group comprised mostly white British people and more females; the analysis possibly underestimated clonal diversity.

J was trimmed by 1 base and V by 8 bases; bases with no gene match: 6. This CDR3 spans 15 amino acids. The V gene's germline CDR1 is LNHDA and CDR2 SQIVND (reference sequence). Comments on this clone: Its antigen is unidentified.

The starting material was peripheral blood, obtained on day 0 of AZD1222 vaccination. The clonotype was recovered from an adult in good health. The chain joins TRBV19 to TRBJ1-5, with 9 bases aligning to TRBD1. CDR3 region: CASGRDRASNQPQHF. The CDR3 nucleotides read TGTGCCAGTGGTAGGGACAGGGCAAGCAATCAGCCCCAGCATTTT.